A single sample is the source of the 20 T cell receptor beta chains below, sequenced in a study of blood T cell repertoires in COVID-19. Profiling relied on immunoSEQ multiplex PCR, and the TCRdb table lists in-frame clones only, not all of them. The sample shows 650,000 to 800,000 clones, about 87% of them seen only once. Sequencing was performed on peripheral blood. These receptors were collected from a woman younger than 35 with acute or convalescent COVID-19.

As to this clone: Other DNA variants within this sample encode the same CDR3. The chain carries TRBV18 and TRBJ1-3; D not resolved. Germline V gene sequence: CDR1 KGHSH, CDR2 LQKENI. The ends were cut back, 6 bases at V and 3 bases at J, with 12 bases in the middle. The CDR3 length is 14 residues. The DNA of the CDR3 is TGTGCCAGCTCGCCTCGAGATAGTGGAAACACCATATATTTT. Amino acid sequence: CASSPRDSGNTIYF. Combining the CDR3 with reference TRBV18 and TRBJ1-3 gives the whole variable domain NAGVMQNPRHLVRRRGQEARLRCSPMKGHSHVYWYRQLPEEGLKFMVYLQKENIIDESGMPKERFSAEFPKEGPSILRIQQVVRGDSAAYFCASSPRDSGNTIYFGEGSWLTVV.

CDR3 in amino acids: CASAVSTSGGTYEQYF. Here the CDR3 DNA reads TGTGCCAGCGCAGTTTCGACTAGCGGGGGCACCTACGAGCAGTACTTC. The chain uses TRBV7-6 and TRBJ2-7; TRBD2 matches at 12 bases. This CDR3 region has 16 residues. With V trimmed by 8 bases and J by 2 bases, 10 bases remained unmatched. The germline V gene encodes CDR1 SGHVS and CDR2 FNYEAQ.

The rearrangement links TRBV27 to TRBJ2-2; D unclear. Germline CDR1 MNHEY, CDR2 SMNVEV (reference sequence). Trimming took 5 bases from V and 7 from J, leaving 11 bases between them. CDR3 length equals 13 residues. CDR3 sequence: CASSTRSRGELFF. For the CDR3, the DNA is TGTGCCAGCAGTACTCGGTCCCGCGGGGAGCTGTTTTTT.

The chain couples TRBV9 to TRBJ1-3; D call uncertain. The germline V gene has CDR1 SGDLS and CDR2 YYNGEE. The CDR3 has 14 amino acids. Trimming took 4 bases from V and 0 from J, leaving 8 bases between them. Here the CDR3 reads CASSPSDSGNTIYF. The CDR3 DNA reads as TGTGCCAGCAGCCCCAGCGACTCTGGAAACACCATATATTTT.

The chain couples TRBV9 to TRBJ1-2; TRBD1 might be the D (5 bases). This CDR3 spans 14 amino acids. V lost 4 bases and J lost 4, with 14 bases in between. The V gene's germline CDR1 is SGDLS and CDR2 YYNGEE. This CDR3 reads CASSPQPGGYGYTF. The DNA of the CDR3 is TGTGCCAGCAGCCCCCAGCCCGGGGGCTATGGCTACACCTTC.

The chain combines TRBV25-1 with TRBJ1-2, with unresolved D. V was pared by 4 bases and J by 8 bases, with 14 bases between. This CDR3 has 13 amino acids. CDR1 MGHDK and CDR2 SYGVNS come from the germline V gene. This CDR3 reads CASSVSREGGYTF. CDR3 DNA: TGTGCCAGCAGTGTATCAAGAGAGGGCGGCTACACCTTC.

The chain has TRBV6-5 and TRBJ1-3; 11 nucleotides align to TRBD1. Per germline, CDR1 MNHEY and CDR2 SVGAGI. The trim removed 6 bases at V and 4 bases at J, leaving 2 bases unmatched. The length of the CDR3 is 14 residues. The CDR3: CASSRTGGGNTIYF. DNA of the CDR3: TGTGCCAGCAGCAGGACAGGGGGCGGAAACACCATATATTTT.

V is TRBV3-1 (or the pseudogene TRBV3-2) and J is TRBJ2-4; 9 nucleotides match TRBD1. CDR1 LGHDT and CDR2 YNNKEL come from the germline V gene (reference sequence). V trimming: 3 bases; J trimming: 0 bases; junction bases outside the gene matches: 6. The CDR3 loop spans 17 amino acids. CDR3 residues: CASSHSGTGIAKNIQYF. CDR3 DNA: TGTGCCAGCAGCCACAGTGGGACAGGGATAGCCAAAAACATTCAGTACTTC.

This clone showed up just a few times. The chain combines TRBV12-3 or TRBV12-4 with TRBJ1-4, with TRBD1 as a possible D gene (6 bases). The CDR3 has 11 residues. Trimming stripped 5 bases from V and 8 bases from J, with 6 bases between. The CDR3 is CASSQGEKLFF. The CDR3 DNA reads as TGTGCCAGCAGTCAGGGGGAAAAACTGTTTTTT.

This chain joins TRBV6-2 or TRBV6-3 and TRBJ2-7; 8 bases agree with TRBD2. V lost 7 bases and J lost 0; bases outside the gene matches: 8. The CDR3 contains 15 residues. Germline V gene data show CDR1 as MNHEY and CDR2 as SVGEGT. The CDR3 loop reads CASIPGGANSYEQYF. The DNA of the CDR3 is TGTGCCAGCATCCCGGGGGGGGCCAACTCCTACGAGCAGTACTTC.

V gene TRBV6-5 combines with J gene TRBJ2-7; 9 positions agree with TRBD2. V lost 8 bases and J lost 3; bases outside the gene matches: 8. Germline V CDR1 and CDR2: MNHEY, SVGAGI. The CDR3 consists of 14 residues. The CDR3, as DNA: TGTGCCAGCTCGGGGAGCGGGGGGATCTACGAGCAGTACTTC. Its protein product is CASSGSGGIYEQYF.

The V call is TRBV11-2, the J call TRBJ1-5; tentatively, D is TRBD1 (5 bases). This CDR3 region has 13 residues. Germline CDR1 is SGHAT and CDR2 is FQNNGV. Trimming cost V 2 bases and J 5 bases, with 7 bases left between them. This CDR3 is CASSLQGDQPQHF. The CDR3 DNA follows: TGTGCCAGCAGCTTACAGGGCGATCAGCCCCAGCATTTT.

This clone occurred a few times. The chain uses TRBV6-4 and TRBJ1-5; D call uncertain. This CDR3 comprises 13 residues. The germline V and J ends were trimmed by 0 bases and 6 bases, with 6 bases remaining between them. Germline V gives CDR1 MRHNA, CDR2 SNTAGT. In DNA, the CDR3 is TGTGCCAGCAGTGACTCTGAGGGTCAGCCCCAGCATTTT. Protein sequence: CASSDSEGQPQHF.

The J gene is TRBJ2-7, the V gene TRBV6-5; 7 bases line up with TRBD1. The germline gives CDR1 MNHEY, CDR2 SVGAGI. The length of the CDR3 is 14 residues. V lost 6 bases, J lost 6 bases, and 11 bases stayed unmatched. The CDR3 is CASRNSATGPEQYF. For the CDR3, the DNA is TGTGCCAGCAGGAACAGCGCGACAGGGCCCGAGCAGTACTTC.

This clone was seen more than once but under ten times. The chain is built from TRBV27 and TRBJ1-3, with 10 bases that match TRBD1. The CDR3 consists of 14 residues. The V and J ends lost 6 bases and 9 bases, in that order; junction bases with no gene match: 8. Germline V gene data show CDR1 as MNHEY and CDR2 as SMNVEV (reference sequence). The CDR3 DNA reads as TGTGCCAGCAGCCAAACCGGGACAGGGGCCACCATATATTTT. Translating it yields CASSQTGTGATIYF.

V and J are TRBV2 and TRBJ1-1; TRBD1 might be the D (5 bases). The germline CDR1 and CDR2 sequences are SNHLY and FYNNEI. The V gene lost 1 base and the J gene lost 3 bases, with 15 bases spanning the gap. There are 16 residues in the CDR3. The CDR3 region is CASSEGLGGLDTEAFF. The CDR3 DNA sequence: TGTGCCAGCAGTGAAGGGCTTGGGGGGTTGGACACTGAAGCTTTCTTT.

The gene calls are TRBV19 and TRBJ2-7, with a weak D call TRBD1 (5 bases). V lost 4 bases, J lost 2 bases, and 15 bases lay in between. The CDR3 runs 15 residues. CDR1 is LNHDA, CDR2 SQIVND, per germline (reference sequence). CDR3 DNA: TGTGCCAGTAGTAGCGACAGCTCCTCCACCTACGAGCAGTACTTC. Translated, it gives CASSSDSSSTYEQYF.

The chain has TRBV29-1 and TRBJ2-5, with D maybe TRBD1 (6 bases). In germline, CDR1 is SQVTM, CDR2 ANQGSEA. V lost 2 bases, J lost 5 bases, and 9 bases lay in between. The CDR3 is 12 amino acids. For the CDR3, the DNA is TGCAGCGTTGAACGGGACACCGAGACCCAGTACTTC. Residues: CSVERDTETQYF.

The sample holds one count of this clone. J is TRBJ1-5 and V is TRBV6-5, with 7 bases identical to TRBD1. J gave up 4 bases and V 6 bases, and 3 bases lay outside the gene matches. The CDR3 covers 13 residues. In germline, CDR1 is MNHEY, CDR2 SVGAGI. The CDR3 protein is CASSRGFNQPQHF. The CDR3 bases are TGTGCCAGCAGCAGGGGGTTTAATCAGCCCCAGCATTTT.

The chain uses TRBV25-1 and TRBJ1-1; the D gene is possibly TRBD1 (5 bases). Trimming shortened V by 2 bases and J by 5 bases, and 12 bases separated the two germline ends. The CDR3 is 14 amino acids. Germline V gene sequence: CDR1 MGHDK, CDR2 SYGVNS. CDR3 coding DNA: TGTGCCAGCAGTGAAAGCCCGGGGGGAACTGAAGCTTTCTTT. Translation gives CASSESPGGTEAFF.